The 5 T cell receptor beta chains given below trace back to one sample, sequenced in a study of T cells in localized non-small cell lung cancer. Generated by immunoSEQ multiplex PCR, the TCRdb table keeps only in-frame clones and is missing some. The profile shows approximately 26,000 clones, more than 85% of them singletons. This sample comprised peripheral blood, obtained before any cancer treatment. The receptors originated from a female donor of 60 years or more with stage II squamous cell lung carcinoma.

The chain links TRBV11-2 to TRBJ1-4; D unresolved. The germline V gene encodes CDR1 SGHAT and CDR2 FQNNGV. Deletions cut 0 bases from V and 7 bases from J, with 12 bases between. CDR3 length: 15 amino acids. The CDR3 DNA is TGTGCCAGCAGCTTAGAGGTGGGCGGTGGTGAAAAACTGTTTTTT. Protein product: CASSLEVGGGEKLFF.

The J gene is TRBJ2-7, the V gene TRBV6-1; D is possibly TRBD2 (5 bases). Germline V gene data show CDR1 as MNHNS and CDR2 as SASEGT. This CDR3 is 15 amino acids long. V gave up 2 bases and J gave up 0 bases, with 11 bases separating them. The CDR3 bases are TGTGCCAGCAGTGAAAAAGGACTGAACTCCTACGAGCAGTACTTC. It encodes CASSEKGLNSYEQYF.

The J gene is TRBJ1-4, the V gene TRBV7-8; 7 nucleotides match TRBD1. This CDR3 has 16 amino acids. V shed 5 bases and J 0 bases; nucleotides not matched to a gene: 6. CDR1 is SGHVS, CDR2 FQNEAQ, per germline. CDR3 bases: TGTGCCAGCAGCAAGAGACAGGGAACAACTAATGAAAAACTGTTTTTT. Its protein product is CASSKRQGTTNEKLFF.

This clone was recorded once. V and J are TRBV5-4 and TRBJ1-1; TRBD1 might be the D (5 bases). The CDR3 has 16 residues. V was cut by 4 bases and J by 4 bases, with 20 bases left in between. Germline assignment: CDR1 SGHNT and CDR2 YYREEE (reference sequence). The CDR3 protein is CASSPLGGRAGTEAFF. CDR3 DNA sequence: TGTGCCAGCAGCCCACTGGGGGGTAGAGCAGGCACTGAAGCTTTCTTT.

The chain couples TRBV6-6 to TRBJ2-1, with D possibly being TRBD2 (5 bases). Germline-derived CDR1 and CDR2 are MNHNY and SVGAGI (reference sequence). The CDR3 has 13 residues. V was shortened by 0 bases and J by 6 bases, with 6 bases between the two germline ends. CDR3 coding DNA: TGTGCCAGCAGTTACTCTCTAGCCAATGAGCAGTTCTTC. This encodes CASSYSLANEQFF.